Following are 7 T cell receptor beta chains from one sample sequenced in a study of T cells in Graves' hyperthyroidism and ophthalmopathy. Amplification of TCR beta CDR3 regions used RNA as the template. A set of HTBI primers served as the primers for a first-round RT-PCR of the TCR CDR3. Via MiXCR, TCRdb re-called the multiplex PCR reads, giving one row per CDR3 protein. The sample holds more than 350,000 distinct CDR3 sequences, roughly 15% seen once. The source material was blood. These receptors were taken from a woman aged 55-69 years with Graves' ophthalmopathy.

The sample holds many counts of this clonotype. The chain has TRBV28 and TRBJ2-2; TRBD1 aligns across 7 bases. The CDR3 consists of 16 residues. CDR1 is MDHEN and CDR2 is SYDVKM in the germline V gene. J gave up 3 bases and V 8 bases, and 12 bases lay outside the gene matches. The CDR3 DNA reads TGTGCCAGCTCCTCACCGGGACAGAGATACACCGGGGAGCTGTTTTTT. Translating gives CASSSPGQRYTGELFF.

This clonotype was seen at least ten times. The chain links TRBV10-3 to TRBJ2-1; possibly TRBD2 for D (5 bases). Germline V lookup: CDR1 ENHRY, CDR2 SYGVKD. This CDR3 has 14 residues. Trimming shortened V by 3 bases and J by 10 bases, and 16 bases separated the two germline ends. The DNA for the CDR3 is TGTGCCATCAGTGAAGGTACCGTCGGGGTCGAGCAGTTCTTC. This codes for CAISEGTVGVEQFF.

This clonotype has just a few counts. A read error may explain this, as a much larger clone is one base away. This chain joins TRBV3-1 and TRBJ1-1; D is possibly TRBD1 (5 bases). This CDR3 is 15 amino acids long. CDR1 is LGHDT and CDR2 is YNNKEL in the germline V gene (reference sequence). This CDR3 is CASTQDGGTLTEAFF. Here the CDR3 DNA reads TGTGCCAGCACCCAAGATGGGGGGACGCTCACTGAAGCTTTCTTT.

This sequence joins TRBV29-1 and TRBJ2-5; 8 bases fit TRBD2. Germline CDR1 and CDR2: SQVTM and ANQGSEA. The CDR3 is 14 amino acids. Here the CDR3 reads CAWLAGGVWETQYF. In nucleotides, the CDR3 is TGCGCGTGGCTAGCGGGTGGAGTTTGGGAGACCCAGTACTTC.

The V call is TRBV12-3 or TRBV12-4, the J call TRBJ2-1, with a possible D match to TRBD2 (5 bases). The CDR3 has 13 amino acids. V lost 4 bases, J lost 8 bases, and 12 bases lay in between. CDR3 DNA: TGTGCCAGCAGTTCGACGCGGGTCCATGAGCAGTTCTTC. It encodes CASSSTRVHEQFF.

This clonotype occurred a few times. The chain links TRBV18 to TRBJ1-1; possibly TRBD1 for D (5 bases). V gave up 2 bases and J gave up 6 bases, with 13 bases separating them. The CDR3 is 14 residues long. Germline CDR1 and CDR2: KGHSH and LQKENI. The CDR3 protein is CASSPKGRGSEAFF. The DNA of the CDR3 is TGTGCCAGCTCACCAAAGGGGCGCGGGTCTGAAGCTTTCTTT.

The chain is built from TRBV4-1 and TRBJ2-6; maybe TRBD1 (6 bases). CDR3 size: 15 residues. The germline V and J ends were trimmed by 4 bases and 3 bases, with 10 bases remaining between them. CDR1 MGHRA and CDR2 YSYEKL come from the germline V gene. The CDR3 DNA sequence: TGCGCCAGCAGCCCAGGGGAAGGTGGGGCCAACGTCCTGACTTTC. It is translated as CASSPGEGGANVLTF.